What follows is one T cell receptor (beta chain) and its context. This specimen comes from a study of T cells in tumors after PD-1 blockade. Background on the study: Patients had no prior checkpoint blockade, systemic immunosuppressants, or anti-cancer therapy within 4 weeks.

Data came from immunoSEQ multiplex PCR; TCRdb stores just in-frame clones and leaves some out. The sample yields over 60,000 clones, under 80% seen once. Trimming shortened V by 7 bases and J by 7 bases, and 14 bases separated the two germline ends. This CDR3 is 13 amino acids long. CDR1 and CDR2 (germline): MDHEN, SYDVKM. This specimen consisted of PBMCs, obtained after anti-PD-1 treatment. J is TRBJ1-5 and V is TRBV28; the D gene is possibly TRBD1 (5 bases). The TCR originated in a human donor with basal cell carcinoma. The CDR3 region has the DNA TGTGCCAGCACCATCGGAGGGGTGCAGCCCCAGCATTTT. It is translated as CASTIGGVQPQHF.